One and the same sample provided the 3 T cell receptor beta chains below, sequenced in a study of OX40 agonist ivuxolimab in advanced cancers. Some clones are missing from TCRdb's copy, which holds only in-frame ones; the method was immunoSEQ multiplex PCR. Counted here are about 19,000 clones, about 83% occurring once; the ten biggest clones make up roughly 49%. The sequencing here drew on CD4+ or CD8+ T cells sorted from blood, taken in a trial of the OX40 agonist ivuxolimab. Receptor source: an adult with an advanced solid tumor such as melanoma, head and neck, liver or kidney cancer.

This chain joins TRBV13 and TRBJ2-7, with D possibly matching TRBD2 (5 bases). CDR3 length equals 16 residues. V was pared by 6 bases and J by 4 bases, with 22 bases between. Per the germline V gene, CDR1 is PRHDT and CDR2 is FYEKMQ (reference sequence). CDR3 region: CASRRVSGPSIYEQYF. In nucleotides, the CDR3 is TGTGCCAGCAGGCGGGTCTCAGGTCCTTCTATTTACGAGCAGTACTTC.

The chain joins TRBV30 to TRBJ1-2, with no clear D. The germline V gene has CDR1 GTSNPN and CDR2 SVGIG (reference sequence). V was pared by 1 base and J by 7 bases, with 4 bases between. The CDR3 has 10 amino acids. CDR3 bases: TGTGCCTGGAGTGACAGTGGCTACACCTTC. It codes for CAWSDSGYTF.

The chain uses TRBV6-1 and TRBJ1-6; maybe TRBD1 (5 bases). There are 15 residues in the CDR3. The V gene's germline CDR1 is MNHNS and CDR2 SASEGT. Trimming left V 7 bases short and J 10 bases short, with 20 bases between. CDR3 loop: CASKHRDDFKSPLHF. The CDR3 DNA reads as TGTGCCAGCAAACACCGGGACGACTTTAAATCACCCCTCCACTTT.